These 32 T cell receptor beta chains were all obtained from the same sample, sequenced in a study of blood T cell repertoires in COVID-19. Using immunoSEQ multiplex PCR, the repertoire was profiled, and TCRdb retains in-frame clones only, with some absent. This sample yields about 170,000 clones, of which roughly 80% are seen a single time; 2.8% belongs to the top ten. The sample comprised peripheral blood. These receptors came from a man in his 70s with acute or convalescent COVID-19.

V is TRBV7-3 and J is TRBJ2-1; 7 bases fit TRBD2. The CDR3 has 12 amino acids. Germline V gene data show CDR1 as SGHTA and CDR2 as FQGTGA. The V segment lost 0 bases and the J segment 14 bases; nucleotides outside the gene matches: 4. Here the CDR3 reads CASSLTQGGKFF. Here the CDR3 DNA reads TGTGCCAGCAGCTTAACGCAGGGAGGGAAGTTCTTC.

The chain carries TRBV11-2 and TRBJ1-1, with a weak D call TRBD1 (5 bases). Trimming left V 0 bases short and J 5 bases short, with 10 bases between. This CDR3 has 14 residues. Germline V CDR1 and CDR2: SGHAT, FQNNGV. CDR3 DNA: TGTGCCAGCAGCTTAGACAGGGCCTCTACTGAAGCTTTCTTT. It translates to CASSLDRASTEAFF.

J is TRBJ2-1 and V is TRBV11-2, with D tentatively TRBD2 (5 bases). Germline assignment: CDR1 SGHAT and CDR2 FQNNGV. Trimming stripped 0 bases from V and 7 bases from J, with 19 bases between. CDR3 length: 17 amino acids. The CDR3 protein is CASSLDFLALGKNEQFF. In DNA, the CDR3 is TGTGCCAGCAGCTTAGATTTCCTAGCTCTTGGTAAGAATGAGCAGTTCTTC.

CDR3 sequence: CASSFIGGSYNEQFF. CDR3 bases: TGTGCCAGCAGCTTTATCGGGGGCTCCTACAATGAGCAGTTCTTC. The genes are TRBV7-2 and TRBJ2-1, with D tentatively TRBD2 (6 bases). This CDR3 spans 15 amino acids. The germline V and J ends were trimmed by 3 bases and 0 bases, with 9 bases remaining between them. Germline V lookup: CDR1 SGHTA, CDR2 FQGNSA.

This clone has at least ten counts. J is TRBJ1-1 and V is TRBV6-2 or TRBV6-3; 7 nucleotides line up with TRBD1. The CDR3 totals 14 residues. The germline V gene encodes CDR1 MNHEY and CDR2 SVGEGT. The ends lost 6 bases at V and 0 bases at J; junction bases unmatched: 4. CDR3 in DNA: TGTGCCAGCAGCACAGGGGTAATGAACACTGAAGCTTTCTTT. This encodes CASSTGVMNTEAFF.

This clone was counted many times. V usage is TRBV3-1 (or the pseudogene TRBV3-2) and J usage is TRBJ2-1, with 8 nucleotides matching TRBD2. The CDR3 has 12 amino acids. The trim removed 1 base at V and 10 bases at J, leaving 0 bases unmatched. CDR1 and CDR2 (germline): LGHDT, YNNKEL (reference sequence). CDR3 nucleotides: TGTGCCAGCAGCCAAGTAGCGGGGGAGCAGTTCTTC. This sequence encodes CASSQVAGEQFF.

This clone has more than one count but fewer than ten. The chain employs TRBV18 and TRBJ2-7, with 10 bases identical to TRBD1. The J segment lost 5 bases and the V segment lost 3 bases, leaving 4 bases of the junction unmatched. The CDR3 is made up of 14 amino acids. Germline V gives CDR1 KGHSH, CDR2 LQKENI. CDR3 sequence (DNA): TGTGCCAGCTCACCGAGGGACAGGGGAAACGAGCAGTACTTC. It encodes CASSPRDRGNEQYF.

This clone was detected once. The chain is built from TRBV6-6 and TRBJ1-1, with D possibly TRBD1 on 5 matching bases. Germline CDR1 and CDR2: MNHNY and SVGAGI (reference sequence). V dropped 7 bases and J dropped 1 base, with 13 bases sitting between them. The CDR3 is 14 amino acids. Here the CDR3 reads CASKAHRGNTEAFF. Here the CDR3 DNA reads TGTGCCAGCAAGGCCCATAGGGGGAACACTGAAGCTTTCTTT.

The J gene is TRBJ2-1, the V gene TRBV6-5, with D uncertain. There are 13 residues in the CDR3. With 0 bases removed from V and 5 bases from J, the gap between germline ends came to 5 bases. Germline V gives CDR1 MNHEY, CDR2 SVGAGI. The CDR3 sequence is CASSYSRNNEQFF. CDR3 bases: TGTGCCAGCAGTTACTCGCGGAACAATGAGCAGTTCTTC.

The chain uses TRBV7-2 and TRBJ2-1; D might be TRBD2 (6 bases). This CDR3 comprises 15 residues. V shed 4 bases and J shed 3 bases, with 13 bases lying between them. In germline, CDR1 is SGHTA, CDR2 FQGNSA. The CDR3, as DNA: TGTGCCAGCAGCTCCCCCGGGACTCACTACAATGAGCAGTTCTTC. Its translation is CASSSPGTHYNEQFF.

The rearrangement uses TRBV18 and TRBJ1-6; 7 bases are a match to TRBD1. Per germline, CDR1 KGHSH and CDR2 LQKENI. With 0 bases clipped from V and 9 bases from J, the junction kept 5 bases outside the gene matches. The CDR3 is 15 amino acids. DNA for the CDR3: TGTGCCAGCTCACCACCGGGACAGAACGCTTCACCCCTCCACTTT. Translation: CASSPPGQNASPLHF.

The chain uses TRBV18 and TRBJ1-1, with D possibly being TRBD1 (5 bases). V lost 0 bases and J lost 1, with 9 bases in between. CDR1 is KGHSH, CDR2 LQKENI, per germline. The CDR3 contains 15 residues. The CDR3 nucleotides read TGTGCCAGCTCACCACCGAAGGGGCCGAACACTGAAGCTTTCTTT. Encoded protein: CASSPPKGPNTEAFF.

This rearrangement joins TRBV23-1 to TRBJ2-3; D call uncertain. TRBV23-1 is designated an ORF whose function remains uncertain. The CDR3 consists of 13 residues. V was pared by 4 bases and J by 3 bases, with 8 bases between. This CDR3 reads CASSRQVTDTQYF. In DNA, the CDR3 is TGCGCCAGCAGTCGTCAGGTAACAGATACGCAGTATTTT.

This chain uses TRBV3-1 (or the pseudogene TRBV3-2) with TRBJ2-5, with D possibly matching TRBD2 (6 bases). Per germline, CDR1 LGHDT and CDR2 YNNKEL (reference sequence). This CDR3 comprises 15 residues. Trimming took off 4 bases at V and 4 bases at J, with 16 bases between the two ends. The CDR3 DNA sequence: TGTGCCAGCAGCCCGGGTTTCGGGAGAGGAGAGACCCAGTACTTC. This sequence encodes CASSPGFGRGETQYF.

This chain joins TRBV9 and TRBJ1-1, with 8 bases fitting TRBD1. Per germline, CDR1 SGDLS and CDR2 YYNGEE. The junction had 9 bases not matched to a gene; V was cut back by 2 bases and J by 6 bases. This CDR3 contains 15 residues. DNA of the CDR3: TGTGCCAGCAGCGTCCGCGGACAGGGAGTGGCTGAAGCTTTCTTT. Its protein product is CASSVRGQGVAEAFF.

This clone was seen many times. J is TRBJ2-5 and V is TRBV5-1; 7 bases are shared with TRBD1. The germline V gene encodes CDR1 SGHRS and CDR2 YFSETQ. The length of the CDR3 is 14 residues. V lost 4 bases, J lost 3 bases, and 6 bases stayed unmatched. DNA for the CDR3: TGCGCCAGCAGCGTCGGACAGGTAAAAGAGACCCAGTACTTC. Translation gives CASSVGQVKETQYF.

The J gene is TRBJ2-5, the V gene TRBV28; 9 bases are shared with TRBD1. From germline, CDR1 is MDHEN and CDR2 SYDVKM. The CDR3 runs 15 residues. V gave up 5 bases and J gave up 5 bases; unmatched junction bases: 9. The CDR3 nucleotides are TGTGCCAGCAGTACAAACAGGGGGCGCGTGGAGACCCAGTACTTC. Amino acids: CASSTNRGRVETQYF.

This chain uses TRBV7-2 with TRBJ2-3; 11 bases are shared with TRBD2. Trimming at V came to 5 bases and at J to 2 bases, leaving 3 bases not matched to a gene. Germline V gene sequence: CDR1 SGHTA, CDR2 FQGNSA. The CDR3 sequence is 15 residues long. The CDR3 nucleotides are TGTGCCAGCAGCAATAGCGGGGGGGCCACAGATACGCAGTATTTT. This encodes CASSNSGGATDTQYF.

This chain connects TRBV28 to TRBJ1-5; D not resolved. The CDR3 length is 15 residues. V lost 6 bases and J lost 2, with 14 bases in between. Germline CDR1 reads MDHEN; CDR2 reads SYDVKM. The CDR3 region is CASRPGPEGNQPQHF. In DNA, the CDR3 is TGTGCCAGCAGGCCGGGTCCAGAGGGCAATCAGCCCCAGCATTTT.

This clone showed up just a few times. Without the conserved terminal phenylalanine or tryptophan, this CDR3 likely stems from a read error. Because the CDR3's place on the DNA is in doubt, the DNA is left out and the CDR3 is given as listed by TCRdb. V gene TRBV19 combines with J gene TRBJ1-1. Germline V gene sequence: CDR1 LNHDA, CDR2 SQIVND (reference sequence). The CDR3 is 9 residues long, ends included. CDR3 loop: CASSMGQLR.

This chain connects TRBV9 to TRBJ2-7, with 7 bases fitting TRBD2. The V gene's germline CDR1 is SGDLS and CDR2 YYNGEE. With 0 bases clipped from V and 4 bases from J, the junction kept 10 bases outside the gene matches. This CDR3 comprises 16 residues. The CDR3 spells CASSVGSSGEVYEQYF. The CDR3 DNA sequence: TGTGCCAGCAGCGTAGGCTCTAGCGGAGAAGTTTACGAGCAGTACTTC.

The genes are TRBV5-6 and TRBJ1-3; D ambiguous. The CDR3 contains 15 residues. V gave up 2 bases and J gave up 0 bases, with 9 bases separating them. Germline V gene sequence: CDR1 SGHDT, CDR2 YYEEEE. The CDR3 region has the DNA TGTGCCAGCAGCTTCGGCAGAGGCTCTGGAAACACCATATATTTT. This encodes CASSFGRGSGNTIYF.

The V gene is TRBV5-6, the J gene TRBJ1-1; D perhaps matches TRBD1 (6 bases). V gave up 4 bases and J gave up 4 bases, with 17 bases separating them. CDR1 and CDR2 from the germline V gene are SGHDT and YYEEEE. The CDR3 is made up of 15 amino acids. The CDR3 spells CASSGRGFNGTEAFF. In DNA form, the CDR3 reads TGTGCCAGCAGCGGGAGGGGGTTCAACGGCACTGAAGCTTTCTTT.

CDR3 sequence: CASSHFSGRSYNEQFF. The CDR3 nucleotides are TGTGCCAGCAGCCACTTTAGCGGGAGGTCCTACAATGAGCAGTTCTTC. This chain uses TRBV11-2 with TRBJ2-1; 10 bases agree with TRBD2. Trimming removed 5 bases from V and 1 base from J; junction bases left unmatched: 5. This CDR3 contains 16 residues. Germline CDR1 reads SGHAT; CDR2 reads FQNNGV.

This clone showed up just once. This sample also contains other DNA sequences that code for the same CDR3. This chain uses TRBV18 with TRBJ1-1; 7 bases fit TRBD1. Germline values: CDR1 KGHSH, CDR2 LQKENI. The CDR3 is 14 amino acids. V was pared by 6 bases and J by 1 base, with 5 bases of the junction left unmatched. The CDR3 nucleotides are TGTGCCAGCTCTCCTAGACAGGGGAACACTGAAGCTTTCTTT. Translated, it gives CASSPRQGNTEAFF.

V is TRBV29-1 and J is TRBJ1-1; 7 nucleotides agree with TRBD1. Germline trimming cut 7 bases from V and 5 bases from J; bases unmatched to any gene: 16. Germline V gene lookup returns CDR1 SQVTM and CDR2 ANQGSEA. The CDR3 extends over 15 amino acids. CDR3 sequence: CSAITGAGLGTEAFF. Written as DNA, the CDR3 is TGCAGCGCCATAACAGGGGCCGGTTTGGGGACTGAAGCTTTCTTT. Full variable domain (outside the CDR3, taken from reference TRBV29-1 and TRBJ1-1): SAVISQKPSRDICQRGTSLTIQCQVDSQVTMMFWYRQQPGQSLTLIATANQGSEATYESGFVIDKFPISRPNLTFSTLTVSNMSPEDSSIYLCSAITGAGLGTEAFFGQGTRLTVV.

The V gene is TRBV12-3 or TRBV12-4, the J gene TRBJ2-5; 7 bases agree with TRBD1. The CDR3 runs to 13 residues. V was clipped by 5 bases and J by 8 bases; unmatched bases: 8. CDR3 sequence reads: CASSPEDRVTQYF. The CDR3 nucleotides read TGTGCCAGCAGTCCCGAAGACAGGGTAACCCAGTACTTC.

The rearrangement uses TRBV4-2 and TRBJ1-1; no definite D call. Germline V CDR1 and CDR2: LGHNA, YNFKEQ. The germline V and J ends were trimmed by 0 bases and 11 bases, with 22 bases remaining between them. The CDR3 is 16 amino acids. The CDR3, as DNA: TGTGCCAGCAGCCAAGATCTTTGGCAGCAGGCTACGGGGGCTTTCTTT. Translation gives CASSQDLWQQATGAFF.

J is TRBJ2-7 and V is TRBV5-4; 9 nucleotides align to TRBD1. From germline, CDR1 is SGHNT and CDR2 YYREEE (reference sequence). The V and J ends lost 4 bases and 3 bases, in that order; junction bases with no gene match: 8. The CDR3 runs 15 residues. The DNA for the CDR3 is TGTGCCAGCAGCGTTCCGGGACAGGGTTTCTACGAGCAGTACTTC. Translation gives CASSVPGQGFYEQYF.

The chain carries TRBV5-6 and TRBJ2-6; 7 nucleotides line up with TRBD1. V trimming: 3 bases; J trimming: 1 base; junction bases outside the gene matches: 10. The CDR3 consists of 18 residues. Germline lookup yields CDR1 SGHDT and CDR2 YYEEEE. This chain's CDR3 is CASSWDRQGASGANVLTF. CDR3 nucleotides: TGTGCCAGCAGCTGGGACAGACAGGGAGCTTCTGGGGCCAACGTCCTGACTTTC.

The CDR3 region has the DNA TGTGCCAGCAGTACGGAATTCTCCGCTATAGCGGAGGGCCACAATGAGCAGTTCTTC. Amino acid sequence: CASSTEFSAIAEGHNEQFF. The chain employs TRBV7-9 and TRBJ2-1, with a weak D call TRBD2 (6 bases). The ends were cut back, 6 bases at V and 5 bases at J, with 29 bases in the middle. Germline V lookup: CDR1 SEHNR, CDR2 FQNEAQ (reference sequence). This CDR3 contains 19 residues.

The genes are TRBV2 and TRBJ1-2; 8 positions match TRBD1. Germline CDR1 SNHLY, CDR2 FYNNEI. V was clipped by 8 bases and J by 4 bases; unmatched bases: 0. The CDR3 runs to 11 residues. CDR3 sequence reads: CASQGAYGYTF. CDR3 nucleotides: TGTGCCAGCCAGGGGGCCTATGGCTACACCTTC.